This T cell receptor (beta chain) was recorded in a study of cytomegalovirus exposure and HLA in healthy donors. Amplification used 60 Vbeta primers and 13 Jbeta primers. Libraries were prepared by immunoSEQ multiplex PCR; TCRdb keeps only in-frame clonotypes and omits some of them. In the table there are about 160,000 clones, more than 60% of which are singletons. The CDR3 sequence is 15 residues long. Trimming removed 7 bases from V and 1 base from J, with 15 bases in between. CDR1 is LNHDA and CDR2 is SQIVND in the germline V gene (reference sequence). This clonotype originated in a woman aged 50 to 60 in good health and CMV-seropositive. Sequences were obtained from PBMCs. The rearrangement uses TRBV19 and TRBJ2-3; D is unclear. The CDR3, as DNA: TGTGCCAGTACCCTGACTGGCCCGGGCACAGATACGCAGTATTTT. It translates to CASTLTGPGTDTQYF.